This note documents a single T cell receptor (beta chain) sequence. Its antigen is not known. This CDR3 region has 18 residues. Trimming removed 2 bases from V and 0 bases from J; junction bases left unmatched: 9. Germline V CDR1 and CDR2: SQVTM, ANQGSEA. The sample comes from a study of esophageal squamous cell carcinoma under preoperative chemotherapy. Notes on the study in general: After treatment, tumor-infiltrating lymphocytes seemed to come partly from incoming peripheral T cells, not only local changes. Tumor-infiltrating lymphocytes showed no significant post-chemotherapy TCR diversity increase, unlike peripheral T cells.

TCRdb reprocessed the PCR reads via MiXCR and lists one record per CDR3 protein. The sample has about 15,000 distinct CDR3 sequences, around 47% seen once. This sample's time point: before preoperative PTX-NDP chemotherapy. J is TRBJ2-1 and V is TRBV29-1; 11 positions agree with TRBD2. This TCR derives from a human donor with esophageal squamous cell carcinoma. The donor label of this sample is uncertain. Collection of the sample occurred from a patient given preoperative chemotherapy. The CDR3 reads CSVESTSGSPSSYNEQFF. The CDR3 DNA reads TGCAGCGTTGAATCTACTAGCGGGAGCCCCAGCTCCTACAATGAGCAGTTCTTC.